This T cell receptor (beta chain) comes out of a study of Graves' ophthalmopathy and Graves' hyperthyroidism. Patients were left out if they had other autoimmune diseases, uncontrolled infections, pregnancy or lactation. RNA transcripts yielded amplified TCR beta CDR3 regions. Amplification began with first-round RT-PCR using HTBI primers, then second-round multiplex PCR was performed. MiXCR, run by TCRdb on the multiplex PCR reads, gives a single entry per CDR3 protein. The sample consists of about 700,000 distinct CDR3 sequences, over 40% of them appearing once. Germline V gene data show CDR1 as PRHDT and CDR2 as FYEKMQ (reference sequence). The CDR3 covers 19 residues. Trimming cost V 1 base and J 3 bases; bases outside gene matches: 16.

This rearrangement joins TRBV13 to TRBJ1-2, with 8 bases matching TRBD1. Material for sequencing was peripheral blood. The source of this sequence is an adult man with Graves' ophthalmopathy. The CDR3 spells CASSLVSDLFRGQDYGYTF. The CDR3 nucleotides are TGTGCCAGCAGCTTAGTCTCGGACCTTTTTCGGGGACAGGACTATGGCTACACCTTC. Full variable domain (rest looked up from reference TRBV13 and TRBJ1-2): AAGVIQSPRHLIKEKRETATLKCYPIPRHDTVYWYQQGPGQDPQFLISFYEKMQSDKGSIPDRFSAQQFSDYHSELNMSSLELGDSALYFCASSLVSDLFRGQDYGYTFGSGTRLTVV.